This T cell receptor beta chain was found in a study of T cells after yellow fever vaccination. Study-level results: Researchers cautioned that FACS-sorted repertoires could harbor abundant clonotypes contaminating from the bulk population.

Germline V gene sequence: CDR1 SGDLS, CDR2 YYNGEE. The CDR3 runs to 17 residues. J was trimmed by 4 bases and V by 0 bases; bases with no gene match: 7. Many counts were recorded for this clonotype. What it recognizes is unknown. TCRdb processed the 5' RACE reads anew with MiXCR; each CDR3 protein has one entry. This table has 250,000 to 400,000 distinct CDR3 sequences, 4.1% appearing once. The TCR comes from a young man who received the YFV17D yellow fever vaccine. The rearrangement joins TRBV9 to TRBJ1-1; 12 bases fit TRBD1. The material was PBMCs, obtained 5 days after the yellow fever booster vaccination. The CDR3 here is CASSVEGDRGPGTEAFF. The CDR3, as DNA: TGTGCCAGCAGCGTAGAAGGGGACAGGGGGCCGGGCACTGAAGCTTTCTTT.